The sample holds a few counts of the clone carrying this T cell receptor beta chain. The antigen remains unidentified. The sample comes from a study of beta chain features in type 1 diabetes. Study-wide points: There was a moderate but significant shortening of TCRB CDR3s in all four CD4+ subsets of Type 1 diabetes patients.

Germline lookup yields CDR1 SGHTA and CDR2 FQGNSA. This CDR3 is 14 amino acids long. The V and J ends lost 4 bases and 4 bases, in that order; junction bases with no gene match: 5. Expressed TCRB transcripts got sequenced, as all isolated RNA was reverse transcribed. Using immunoSEQ multiplex PCR, the repertoire was profiled, and TCRdb retains in-frame clones only, with some absent. The table includes roughly 500,000 clones, 30% detected once. The chain has TRBV7-2 and TRBJ2-3, with 7 bases fitting TRBD1. This sequence originates from a man between 18 and 29 years old in good health. Sequenced sample: naive CD4+ T cells from blood. CDR3 in DNA: TGTGCCAGCAGCTCGCGACAGGGACCAGATACGCAGTATTTT. As protein: CASSSRQGPDTQYF. The full variable domain, completed using reference TRBV7-2 and TRBJ2-3, is GAGVSQSPSNKVTEKGKDVELRCDPISGHTALYWYRQSLGQGLEFLIYFQGNSAPDKSGLPSDRFSAERTGGSVSTLTIQRTQQEDSAVYLCASSSRQGPDTQYFGPGTRLTVL.